At least ten counts were recorded for the clone carrying this T cell receptor beta chain. Its antigen is undetermined. This record belongs to a study of T cells in Graves' hyperthyroidism and ophthalmopathy. Study-wide results and caveats: Model output signaled ophthalmopathy a median 6.5 months ahead of onset. Stable hyperthyroidism was told apart from ophthalmopathy by a model built on 13 V-J features.

RNA transcripts gave rise to amplified TCR beta CDR3 regions. HTBI primers were employed in a first-round RT-PCR of the TCR CDR3. TCRdb passed the multiplex PCR reads through MiXCR, listing each CDR3 protein once. The sample holds 500,000 to 750,000 distinct CDR3 sequences, about 45% seen once. The CDR3 has 15 residues. Germline V lookup: CDR1 MNHNY, CDR2 SVGAGI (reference sequence). V was shortened by 2 bases and J by 0 bases, with 7 bases between the two germline ends. The sequence derives from a woman aged 18-29 years with Graves' hyperthyroidism. Source material: peripheral blood or thyroid tissue (not recorded which). The chain combines TRBV6-6 with TRBJ2-2; no reliable D call. The CDR3 protein is CASSYLTSNTGELFF. In DNA form, the CDR3 reads TGTGCCAGCAGTTACCTGACATCGAACACCGGGGAGCTGTTTTTT.